This T cell receptor (beta chain) stems from a study of cytomegalovirus exposure and HLA in healthy donors. Background on the study: As an earlier analysis found, 150 million to 200 million T cells yielded about 120 million unique TCR beta sequences. Inside one of the first data releases sat around 77 million unique TCRs taken from HLA-typed donors. Falling in the Caucasian-associated ancestry cluster were about 83% of approximately 410 genotyped donors. Study-wide results and caveats: Accurate HLA-A and HLA-B prediction from TCR beta sequences was reported for most subjects.

Details on this clone: Its cognate antigen is unknown.

The PCR used 60 Vbeta and 13 Jbeta primers. TCRdb's table, derived via immunoSEQ multiplex PCR, lists solely in-frame clones and lacks some. The sample has about 95,000 clones; around 72% are singletons. The V end was cut by 7 bases, the J end by 1 base, with 13 bases between. This CDR3 is 15 amino acids long. Germline CDR1 and CDR2: MNHEY and SVGAGI. The chain employs TRBV6-5 and TRBJ2-2, with D maybe TRBD2 (6 bases). This sequence was found in a man aged 18 to 30 in good health and CMV-seropositive. Input material: PBMCs. The CDR3 nucleotides read TGTGCCAGCACCCCTTGGGGGGAGAACACCGGGGAGCTGTTTTTT. Protein product: CASTPWGENTGELFF.